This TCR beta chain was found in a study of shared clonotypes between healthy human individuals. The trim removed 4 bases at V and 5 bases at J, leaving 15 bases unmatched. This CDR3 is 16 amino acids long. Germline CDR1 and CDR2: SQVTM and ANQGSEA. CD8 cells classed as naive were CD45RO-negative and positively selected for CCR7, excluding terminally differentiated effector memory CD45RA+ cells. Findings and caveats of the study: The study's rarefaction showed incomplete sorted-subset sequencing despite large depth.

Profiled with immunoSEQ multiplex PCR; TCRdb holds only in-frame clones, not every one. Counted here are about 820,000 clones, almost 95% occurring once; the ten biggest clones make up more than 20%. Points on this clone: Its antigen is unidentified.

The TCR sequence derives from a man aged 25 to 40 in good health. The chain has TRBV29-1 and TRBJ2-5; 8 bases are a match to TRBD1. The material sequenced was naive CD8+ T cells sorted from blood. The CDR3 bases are TGCAGCGTTGTCTTAACAGATCAGGGGGCAGGGGAGACCCAGTACTTC. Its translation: CSVVLTDQGAGETQYF.